This is a list of T cell receptor beta chains from one sample in a study of T-cell memory formation after mild COVID-19. From the 5' RACE reads, TCRdb called clonotypes with MiXCR, one entry per CDR3 protein. The top ten clones hold around 9% of a sample with around 400,000 distinct CDR3 sequences, approximately 25% of them seen once. Sample: PBMCs or a T cell subset sorted from them (not recorded which). The receptors stem from an adult woman who had mild COVID-19 (a few samples of this study predate the infection). Cell type and time point are not known. Both conserved end residues are trimmed from each CDR3. A D gene is named only where the DNA matches it firmly.

CDR3 length | V gene | D gene | CDR3 protein
13 | TRBV7-9 | - | ASSPNGAEGLRYT
12 | TRBV12-3/TRBV12-4 | TRBD2 | ASSPSGRTDTQY
14 | TRBV19 | TRBD2 | ASSPRLAELGETQY
12 | TRBV12-3/TRBV12-4 | TRBD1 | ASSSGQENSPLH
13 | TRBV7-6 | - | ASSLLGGDSYEQY
11 | TRBV5-4 | - | ASRNKINYGYT
14 | TRBV5-1 | TRBD2 | ASSPTSGLAENIQY
15 | TRBV4-3 | TRBD2 | ASSQEAASGSSYEQY
12 | TRBV27 | TRBD1 | ASSLATGTYEQY
13 | TRBV12-3/TRBV12-4 | TRBD1 | ASRAGTGWLYGYT
10 | TRBV20-1 | TRBD2 | RVLAGDGEQY
10 | TRBV5-7 | - | ASSLEDYEQY
9 | TRBV7-6 | - | ASSSGRVLF
14 | TRBV7-9 | - | ASRLSRTASTDTQY
13 | TRBV24-1 | TRBD2 | ATSESLADQETQY
11 | TRBV12-3/TRBV12-4 | - | ASSFGQGIPKF
16 | TRBV12-3/TRBV12-4 | TRBD2 | ASSLVGLAGGKYNEQF